This is a list of T cell receptor beta chains from one sample in a study of molecular identifiers for immune sequencing clone quantification. From the PCR reads, TCRdb called clonotypes with MiXCR, one entry per CDR3 protein. Here the sample spans tens of thousands of distinct CDR3 sequences, roughly 17% being singletons. The sample consisted of naive CD8+ T cells from blood, with Jurkat cell RNA spiked in. These receptors originate from a human donor in good health. Some libraries in this study had Jurkat cell RNA spiked in. Each CDR3 is given with its conserved first and last residue. A D gene is named only where the DNA matches it firmly. Part of the rows lack a size; the others show once, few, many or a class for expanded clones.

TRBV6-2/TRBV6-3	TRBJ1-5	-	many	CASSDPAGFPSNQPQHF	TGTGCCAGCAGCGACCCAGCAGGGTTTCCGAGCAATCAGCCCCAGCATTTT
TRBV4-1	TRBJ1-5	-	many	CASSQERGGGQPQHF	TGCGCCAGCAGCCAAGAAAGGGGGGGGGGTCAGCCCCAGCATTTT
TRBV28	TRBJ2-7	-	many	CASRQWTGTYEQYF	TGTGCCAGCAGACAATGGACTGGGACCTACGAGCAGTACTTC
TRBV19	TRBJ1-5	-	medium-sized	CASTYWGASNQPQHF	TGTGCCAGTACATACTGGGGGGCTAGCAATCAGCCCCAGCATTTT
TRBV4-1	TRBJ2-2	TRBD1	many	CASSPPGQGLSGELFF	TGCGCCAGCAGCCCACCGGGACAGGGTTTGTCCGGGGAGCTGTTTTTT
TRBV4-3	TRBJ2-7	-	many	CASSQDSSPPFYEQYF	TGCGCCAGCAGCCAAGATTCCAGCCCACCGTTCTACGAGCAGTACTTC
TRBV7-2	TRBJ2-7	-	many	CASSPYRSSYEQYF	TGTGCCAGCAGCCCATACAGGAGCTCCTACGAGCAGTACTTC
TRBV20-1	TRBJ1-5	-	-	CSARDPGGDGNQPQHF	TGCAGTGCTAGAGATCCCGGCGGAGATGGCAATCAGCCCCAGCATTTT
TRBV4-1	TRBJ1-5	-	many	CASSQHLQGKNQPQHF	TGCGCCAGCAGCCAACACTTACAGGGAAAGAATCAGCCCCAGCATTTT
TRBV7-6	TRBJ1-1	-	many	CASSLLTTGNTEAFF	TGTGCCAGCAGCTTACTCACGACAGGAAACACTGAAGCTTTCTTT
TRBV4-1	TRBJ2-7	-	many	CASSPAQTSAGFGYEQYF	TGCGCCAGCAGTCCGGCGCAAACCTCGGCGGGGTTTGGCTACGAGCAGTACTTC
TRBV2	TRBJ1-5	-	many	CASSEAGRNQPQHF	TGTGCCAGCAGTGAAGCTGGACGCAATCAGCCCCAGCATTTT
TRBV5-5	TRBJ2-3	-	many	CATQLSFTDTQYF	TGTGCCACCCAGCTTTCGTTCACAGATACGCAGTATTTT
TRBV7-9	TRBJ1-5	-	medium-sized	CASSLADFDPSNQPQHF	TGTGCCAGCAGCTTAGCCGATTTTGACCCGAGCAATCAGCCCCAGCATTTT
TRBV7-6	TRBJ1-5	-	many	CASRGRDTERDQPQHF	TGTGCCAGCCGCGGTCGGGACACCGAGCGGGATCAGCCCCAGCATTTT
TRBV20-1	TRBJ2-3	-	many	CSARGVGTDTQYF	TGCAGTGCTAGGGGGGTTGGCACAGATACGCAGTATTTT
TRBV27	TRBJ2-7	-	many	CASSRGSNYEQYF	TGTGCCAGCAGTCGGGGGAGTAACTACGAGCAGTACTTC
TRBV27	TRBJ2-7	TRBD2	few	CASSIAGVTYEQYF	TGTGCCAGCAGTATAGCGGGAGTCACCTACGAGCAGTACTTC
TRBV7-9	TRBJ1-4	-	-	CASSSGQTNEKLFF	TGTGCCAGCAGCTCAGGACAAACTAATGAAAAACTGTTTTTT
TRBV9	TRBJ1-2	-	many	CASSSPGGLDTSYGYTF	TGTGCCAGCAGCTCTCCTGGCGGGCTTGATACGAGTTATGGCTACACCTTC